This TCR beta chain stems from a study of blood T cell repertoires in COVID-19 (dated by TCRdb to between 2020 and 2021). For the study in its entirety: The collaborator samples originated in the United States, Italy and Spain and spanned the acute and convalescent phases of COVID-19. The material from the prospective study consisted of cDNA or gDNA derived from T cells, B-cell-depleted T cells, or PBMCs. The dataset comprised deeply sampled blood TCRbeta repertoires from subjects exposed to, actively infected with, or recovered from COVID-19. A freely available public database, intended as a resource for researchers studying the immune response to SARS-CoV-2, is where the repertoires were released. Samples came from the ongoing ImmuneRACE study (first 160 participants) plus 1,254 subjects from 6 global collaborators. Nearly every sample came with metadata listing a de-identified subject ID, COVID-19 status, age in years and sex. Where available, HLA class I and class II types were obtained from metadata supplied by the sample provider rather than from assay-based typing.

A remark on this clone: Its antigen is unknown. Base qualities were left out, and no much larger clone turns up one base away.

Here is what the overall study found, with its caveats: Clinical and demographic metadata were provided uncurated, with the amount varying by source and participant.

Germline trimming amounts to 4 bases on V and 7 bases on J, with 11 as the count of junction bases outside the gene matches. Measured from the cysteine to the phenylalanine, the CDR3 is 16 residues long. This entry keeps only the CDR3 DNA: 48 bases, framed from base 1. Taken from the germline V gene, the CDR1 and CDR2 loops are KGHSH and LQKENI. TCRbeta CDR3 regions were amplified from genomic DNA using the immunoSEQ Assay, a bias-controlled multiplex PCR. Under the source paper's analysis protocol: The number of nucleated cells in each sample was estimated by amplification of reference gene primers within the assay. To quantify the absolute abundance of each unique TCRbeta CDR3 rearrangement, sequence reads were collapsed and filtered. For each sample, productive Simpson clonality was calculated as the square root of Simpson's diversity index over productive rearrangements. TCRdb obtained this table from immuneACCESS and retained in-frame rearrangements with V and J assigned. These tables miss some clones; where compared with another copy, unresolved V genes account for less than half of the shortfall, and the remainder is unexplained. That table furnishes V, J and clone size, whereas the DNA furnished D and trimming. The sample profile shows 60,000 or so clones; approximately 82% of them were found once. 3.5% to 4% of the sample belongs to the ten largest clones.

Collaborating institutions collected whole blood in K2EDTA tubes following their own protocols. Collaborator samples were shipped for TCRbeta analysis as frozen whole blood, isolated PBMCs, or DNA extracted from either sample type. The receptor's source is a woman older than 75 with acute or convalescent COVID-19. Specimen: peripheral blood. The sequence links TRBV18 to TRBJ2-1; TRBD1 fits 9 bases in the junction. At the DNA level, the sequence is TGTGCCAGCTCACTAAGCGGGACAGGGATTCGTAATGAGCAGTTCTTC. Its translation is CASSLSGTGIRNEQFF.